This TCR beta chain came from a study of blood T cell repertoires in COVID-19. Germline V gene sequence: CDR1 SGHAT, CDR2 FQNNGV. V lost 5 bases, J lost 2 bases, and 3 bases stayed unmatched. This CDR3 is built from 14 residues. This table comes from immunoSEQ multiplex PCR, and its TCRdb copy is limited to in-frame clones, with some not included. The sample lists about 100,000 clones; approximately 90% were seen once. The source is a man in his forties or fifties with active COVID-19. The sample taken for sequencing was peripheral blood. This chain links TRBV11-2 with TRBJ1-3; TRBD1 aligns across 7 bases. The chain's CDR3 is CASSPTGPGNTIYF. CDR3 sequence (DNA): TGTGCCAGCAGCCCGACAGGGCCTGGAAACACCATATATTTT.